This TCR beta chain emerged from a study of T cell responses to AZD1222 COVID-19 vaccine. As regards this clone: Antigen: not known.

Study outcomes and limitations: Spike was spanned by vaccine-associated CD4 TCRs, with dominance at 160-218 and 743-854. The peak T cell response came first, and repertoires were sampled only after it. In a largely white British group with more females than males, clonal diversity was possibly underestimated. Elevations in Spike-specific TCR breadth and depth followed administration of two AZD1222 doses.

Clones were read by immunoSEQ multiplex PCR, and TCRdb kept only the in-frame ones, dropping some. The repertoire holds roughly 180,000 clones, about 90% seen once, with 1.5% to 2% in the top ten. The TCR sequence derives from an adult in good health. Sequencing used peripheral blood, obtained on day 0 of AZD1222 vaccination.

CDR3 amino acids: CASSQGWVSLNEQFF. The DNA for the CDR3 is TGCGCCAGCAGCCAAGGGTGGGTTAGCCTCAATGAGCAGTTCTTC. V gene TRBV4-3 combines with J gene TRBJ2-1; D remains unclear. From germline, CDR1 is LGHNA and CDR2 YSLEER. The CDR3 has 15 amino acids. The V and J ends lost 1 base and 6 bases respectively, with 13 bases between them.